The entry below gives a single TCR beta chain sequence along with its context. Only in-frame clones appear in the TCRdb table, and some are missing; sequencing was by immunoSEQ multiplex PCR. The top ten clones hold 0.7% to 0.8% of a sample with 30,000 to 50,000 clones, 78% of them seen once. Trimming cost V 0 bases and J 1 base, with 10 bases left between them. This CDR3 comprises 17 residues. CDR1 is SGHNT, CDR2 YENEEA, per germline. This sample was taken from a study of memory CD4+ T cells and cytomegalovirus serostatus. The sort gate was single viable CD3+CD4+CD8-CD45RO+ cells for memory CD4+ T cells.

The chain carries TRBV11-3 and TRBJ2-6; a possible D gene is TRBD1 (6 bases). Material: memory CD4+ T cells from blood. The receptor comes from an adult in good health and CMV-seronegative. The CDR3 sequence is CASSLDRGGSGANVLTF. In DNA form, the CDR3 reads TGTGCCAGCAGCTTAGATCGAGGGGGTTCTGGGGCCAACGTCCTGACTTTC.